A selection of T cell receptor beta chains follows, all from one sample in a study of cytomegalovirus exposure and HLA in healthy donors. The data were produced by immunoSEQ multiplex PCR, yet TCRdb's version contains in-frame clones alone and is incomplete. The data show roughly 70,000 clones, about 80% seen once. Sequencing used PBMCs. All receptors come from a man aged 50 or older in good health and CMV-seronegative. CDR3s include the opening cysteine and the closing phenylalanine or tryptophan. D genes are given only for firm matches. The size field is filled for only some rows; it gives once, few, many or a size class.

NA | TRBJ2-1 | TRBV7-9 | NA | TGTGCCAGCAGCGTAGGAACTACGGGCAATGAGCAGTTCTTC | CASSVGTTGNEQFF
NA | TRBJ1-3 | TRBV30 | NA | TGTGCCTGGGGGAGGGACGGTTACTCTGGAAACACCATATATTTT | CAWGRDGYSGNTIYF
NA | TRBJ1-1 | TRBV28 | NA | TGTGCCAGCAGGGGGCCAGGGTTGACTGAAGCTTTCTTT | CASRGPGLTEAFF
TRBD2 | TRBJ2-7 | TRBV25-1 | NA | TGTGCCAGCAGGCCCAGCGGGGCGGGAGGGATTTACGAGCAGTACTTC | CASRPSGAGGIYEQYF
NA | TRBJ2-7 | TRBV19 | NA | TGTGCCAGTAGTTCGGAGAGCATTGGCTCCTACGAGCAGTACTTC | CASSSESIGSYEQYF
TRBD1 | TRBJ1-1 | TRBV5-1 | NA | TGCGCCAGCAGCGGGGGACAGGGGAACACTGAAGCTTTCTTT | CASSGGQGNTEAFF
NA | TRBJ2-7 | TRBV28 | NA | TGTGCCAGCAGTTTACGGGGGGCGAGTTACGAGCAGTACTTC | CASSLRGASYEQYF
TRBD1 | TRBJ2-5 | TRBV7-6 | once | TGTGCCAGCAGCCACGCTGACTGGACAGGGAGGGAGACCCAGTACTTC | CASSHADWTGRETQYF
TRBD1 | TRBJ1-1 | TRBV28 | NA | TGTGCCAGCAGTCGCCGGGACAGGGGAGGGAGTGAAGCTTTCTTT | CASSRRDRGGSEAFF
TRBD2 | TRBJ2-1 | TRBV5-1 | NA | TGCGCCAGCAGGCGTCTAGCGGGGTACAATGAGCAGTTCTTC | CASRRLAGYNEQFF
TRBD2 | TRBJ2-7 | TRBV29-1 | NA | TGCAGCGTCAACCGGGGTCTAGCGGGAGCCGAGCAGTACTTC | CSVNRGLAGAEQYF
NA | TRBJ2-7 | TRBV6-5 | NA | TGTGCCAGCAGTTACAACTATGCGGCGGGCTACGAGCAGTACTTC | CASSYNYAAGYEQYF
TRBD1 | TRBJ2-2 | TRBV29-1 | NA | TGCAGCGTGGGTGACAGGGGGCGAGGCGGGGAGCTGTTTTTT | CSVGDRGRGGELFF
TRBD2 | TRBJ2-1 | TRBV27 | NA | TGTGCCAGCAGTTTATTGCTAGCGGGGGACAATGAGCAGTTCTTC | CASSLLLAGDNEQFF
NA | TRBJ1-2 | TRBV27 | NA | TGTGCCAGCTCCCCCGGTGAGGCTATCTATGGCTACACCTTC | CASSPGEAIYGYTF
TRBD1 | TRBJ2-2 | TRBV2 | NA | TGTGCCAGCAGGGAAACTGAGGGGGCGACCGGGGAGCTGTTTTTT | CASRETEGATGELFF
NA | TRBJ2-7 | TRBV27 | NA | TGTGCCAGCAGTTTCGGGATCTCCTACGAGCAGTACTTC | CASSFGISYEQYF
TRBD1 | TRBJ2-4 | TRBV30 | NA | TGTGCCTGGAGCGTTAGCCGGGACAGGAGACTCCTAGCCAAAAACATTCAGTACTTC | CAWSVSRDRRLLAKNIQYF
NA | TRBJ1-5 | TRBV18 | NA | TGTGCCAGCTCAGAGAGGGATCAGCCCCAGCATTTT | CASSERDQPQHF
NA | TRBJ1-2 | TRBV5-1 | NA | TGCGCCAGCAAAGTAGGTACTACGGGCTATGGCTACACCTTC | CASKVGTTGYGYTF
NA | TRBJ1-4 | TRBV5-1 | NA | TGCGCCAGCAGCCTGGACAGCGAAAAACTGTTTTTT | CASSLDSEKLFF
NA | TRBJ2-1 | TRBV29-1 | NA | TGCAGCGTTGAGGGGGGCGGGGGCAATGAGCAGTTCTTC | CSVEGGGGNEQFF
TRBD1 | TRBJ2-7 | TRBV27 | once | TGTGCCAGCAGTAGACCGGGACAGCTTTACGAGCAGTACTTC | CASSRPGQLYEQYF
TRBD1 | TRBJ2-7 | TRBV18 | NA | TGTGCCAGCTCACTATCAGGGGGTATGAGCGAGCAGTACTTC | CASSLSGGMSEQYF
NA | TRBJ1-6 | TRBV30 | NA | TGTGCCTCCAGGGCCAATTCACCCCTCCACTTT | CASRANSPLHF
NA | TRBJ2-1 | TRBV28 | NA | TGTGCCAGCAGTTTAAGGGGCGATGAGCAGTTCTTC | CASSLRGDEQFF
NA | TRBJ2-1 | TRBV9 | NA | TGTGCCAGCAGCCCCCGTGAAGGCGGGGTGTACAATGAGCAGTTCTTC | CASSPREGGVYNEQFF
NA | TRBJ1-5 | TRBV7-8 | NA | TGTGCCAGCAGCTTAATGACAGTCGATAGCAATCAGCCCCAGCATTTT | CASSLMTVDSNQPQHF
TRBD2 | TRBJ2-1 | TRBV4-3 | NA | TGCGCCAGCAGCCAAGGCAGAGGACTAGCGGGAGGCAATGAGCAGTTCTTC | CASSQGRGLAGGNEQFF
TRBD1 | TRBJ1-2 | TRBV4-1 | NA | TGCGCCAGCAGCCAAGCAGGGGGTGGTGGCTACACCTTC | CASSQAGGGGYTF
TRBD1 | TRBJ2-7 | TRBV29-1 | NA | TGCAGCGTTAGGACAGGGGGAGACGAGCAGTACTTC | CSVRTGGDEQYF
NA | TRBJ1-2 | TRBV28 | NA | TGTGCCAGCAGCTCCACGGGCTATGGCTACACCTTC | CASSSTGYGYTF
TRBD1 | TRBJ1-2 | TRBV2 | NA | TGTGCCAGCAGCGGCAACAGGGGGCCTTATGGCTACACCTTC | CASSGNRGPYGYTF
NA | TRBJ1-1 | TRBV18 | NA | TGTGCCAGCTCGCCACGTTCGGGGAACACTGAAGCTTTCTTT | CASSPRSGNTEAFF
TRBD1 | TRBJ2-7 | TRBV18 | NA | TGTGCCAGCTCACCACTTGGACAGGGAGGCGAGCAGTACTTC | CASSPLGQGGEQYF
TRBD1 | TRBJ1-1 | TRBV6-6 | NA | TGTGCCAGCAGTCCTACAGGGGCCAACACTGAAGCTTTCTTT | CASSPTGANTEAFF
TRBD2 | TRBJ2-1 | TRBV11-2 | NA | TGTGCCAGCAGCTTAGAAGCGGGGGGGATGAATGAGCAGTTCTTC | CASSLEAGGMNEQFF
TRBD2 | TRBJ2-1 | TRBV27 | NA | TGTGCCAGCAGTTTAGAGCGGGAGGGGTGGGATGAGCAGTTCTTC | CASSLEREGWDEQFF
NA | TRBJ2-4 | TRBV5-1 | NA | TGCGCCAGCAGCTTGGGGAGTTCAGCCAAAAACATTCAGTACTTC | CASSLGSSAKNIQYF
TRBD1 | TRBJ2-1 | TRBV6-5 | few | TGTGCCAGCAGTTGGGGACAGGGGGCGAATGAGCAGTTCTTC | CASSWGQGANEQFF
NA | TRBJ2-5 | TRBV12-5 | NA | TGTGCTAGTGGTTTGGCAATAGGGGGACCGGGGGAGACCCAGTACTTC | CASGLAIGGPGETQYF
NA | TRBJ2-7 | TRBV5-1 | NA | TGCGCCAGCAGCGGGGTAGGGGGAAAGGGAGAGCAGTACTTC | CASSGVGGKGEQYF